Following are 9 T cell receptor beta chains from one sample sequenced in a study of T cells in Graves' hyperthyroidism and ophthalmopathy. The TCR beta CDR3 regions underwent amplification using RNA transcripts as the source. RT-PCR in the first round (using the HTBI primer set) targeted the TCR CDR3. One entry per CDR3 protein results from TCRdb running MiXCR on the multiplex PCR reads. The data show about 350,000 distinct CDR3 sequences, with roughly 14% seen just once and just under 25% held by the top ten. Sequencing was done on a sample of blood. These receptor sequences come from a woman aged 30 to 39 with Graves' hyperthyroidism.

The gene calls are TRBV29-1 and TRBJ1-1, with D uncertain. This CDR3 has 12 amino acids. Germline V lookup: CDR1 SQVTM, CDR2 ANQGSEA. V was cut by 4 bases and J by 1 base, with 7 bases left in between. CDR3 nucleotide sequence: TGCAGCGTTGTACCAGGGAACACTGAAGCTTTCTTT. Amino acid sequence: CSVVPGNTEAFF.

V usage is TRBV6-1 and J usage is TRBJ2-7, with 7 bases identical to TRBD1. CDR1 MNHNS and CDR2 SASEGT come from the germline V gene. With 1 base clipped from V and 1 base from J, the junction kept 7 bases outside the gene matches. This CDR3 region has 16 residues. As DNA, the CDR3 is TGTGCCAGCAGTGAAGGGCCGGGACAGCGTTCCTACGAGCAGTACTTC. Its translation is CASSEGPGQRSYEQYF.

This rearrangement joins TRBV27 to TRBJ1-1, with D possibly matching TRBD1 (5 bases). V lost 3 bases, J lost 4 bases, and 21 bases lay in between. The CDR3 runs 17 residues. Looked up from germline, CDR1 is MNHEY and CDR2 is SMNVEV (reference sequence). The CDR3 spells CASSFGLEGRLGTEAFF. The CDR3 nucleotides read TGTGCCAGCAGTTTTGGATTGGAGGGGCGTTTGGGCACTGAAGCTTTCTTT.

This clonotype turned up a few times. This chain uses TRBV18 with TRBJ1-6; D is possibly TRBD1 (5 bases). Germline CDR1 is KGHSH and CDR2 is LQKENI. This CDR3 region has 15 residues. Deletions cut 0 bases from V and 7 bases from J, with 10 bases between. The CDR3 bases are TGTGCCAGCTCACCACCGGGGCAGCGCAATTCACCCCTCCACTTT. The encoded protein is CASSPPGQRNSPLHF.

The table lists this clonotype with many counts. The J gene is TRBJ2-7, the V gene TRBV11-2, with TRBD1 matching over 8 bases. Germline V gene data show CDR1 as SGHAT and CDR2 as FQNNGV. The V and J ends lost 5 bases and 4 bases, in that order; junction bases with no gene match: 4. The CDR3 is 13 amino acids. The CDR3 DNA sequence: TGTGCCAGCAGCGCGACAGGGGCTTACGAGCAGTACTTC. Protein: CASSATGAYEQYF.

This clonotype was recorded a few times. The chain uses TRBV5-1 and TRBJ2-6, with 12 bases fitting TRBD1. CDR1 is SGHRS and CDR2 is YFSETQ in the germline V gene. The CDR3 contains 17 residues. V lost 4 bases, J lost 4 bases, and 6 bases stayed unmatched. CDR3 protein: CASSRGQGAPGANVLTF. CDR3 coding DNA: TGCGCCAGCAGCCGGGGACAGGGGGCCCCAGGGGCCAACGTCCTGACTTTC.

This clonotype was observed many times. This chain links TRBV2 with TRBJ2-3, with D perhaps matching TRBD2 (6 bases). The CDR3 loop spans 14 amino acids. V gave up 7 bases and J gave up 1 base, with 12 bases separating them. Germline lookup yields CDR1 SNHLY and CDR2 FYNNEI. CDR3 region: CASTPQRGTDTQYF. In nucleotides, the CDR3 is TGTGCCAGCACTCCCCAGCGGGGCACAGATACGCAGTATTTT.

This clonotype was detected only a few times. The V call is TRBV5-1, the J call TRBJ2-6; 7 nucleotides agree with TRBD2. This CDR3 has 18 residues. Unmatched junction bases numbered 10, after V lost 3 bases and J lost 1 base. CDR1 is SGHRS, CDR2 YFSETQ, per germline. CDR3 residues: CASSYREGPYSGANVLTF. CDR3 nucleotides: TGCGCCAGCAGCTATAGGGAGGGGCCTTATTCTGGGGCCAACGTCCTGACTTTC. The full variable domain, its missing parts supplied by reference TRBV5-1 and TRBJ2-6, is KAGVTQTPRYLIKTRGQQVTLSCSPISGHRSVSWYQQTPGQGLQFLFEYFSETQRNKGNFPGRFSGRQFSNSRSEMNVSTLELGDSALYLCASSYREGPYSGANVLTFGAGSRLTVL.

This clonotype was found a few times. The J gene is TRBJ2-2, the V gene TRBV4-1; 8 bases agree with TRBD2. The ends lost 1 base at V and 6 bases at J; junction bases unmatched: 7. CDR3 size: 16 residues. Per germline, CDR1 MGHRA and CDR2 YSYEKL. The CDR3 bases are TGCGCCAGCAGCCAAGTTCTTAGCGGGATTGCCGGGGAGCTGTTTTTT. Translating it yields CASSQVLSGIAGELFF.